This TCR beta chain was sequenced during a study of T cells in tuberculosis. Sequencing used immunoSEQ multiplex PCR; TCRdb keeps in-frame clones, though not all of them. Seen here are more than 30,000 clones, about 94% observed once, and the top ten hold roughly an eighth. With V trimmed by 3 bases and J by 0 bases, 5 bases remained unmatched. The CDR3 covers 16 residues. Per the germline V gene, CDR1 is MGHDK and CDR2 is SYGVNS. Sequencing used PBMCs. The TCR comes from a donor between 10 and 35 years old with latent tuberculosis or without tuberculosis infection. Some clones in this sample may be carry-over from other donors' samples. The chain combines TRBV25-1 with TRBJ2-1; 7 nucleotides line up with TRBD1. CDR3 DNA sequence: TGTGCCAGCAGTGAGACAGGGCCAAGCTCCTACAATGAGCAGTTCTTC. As protein: CASSETGPSSYNEQFF.